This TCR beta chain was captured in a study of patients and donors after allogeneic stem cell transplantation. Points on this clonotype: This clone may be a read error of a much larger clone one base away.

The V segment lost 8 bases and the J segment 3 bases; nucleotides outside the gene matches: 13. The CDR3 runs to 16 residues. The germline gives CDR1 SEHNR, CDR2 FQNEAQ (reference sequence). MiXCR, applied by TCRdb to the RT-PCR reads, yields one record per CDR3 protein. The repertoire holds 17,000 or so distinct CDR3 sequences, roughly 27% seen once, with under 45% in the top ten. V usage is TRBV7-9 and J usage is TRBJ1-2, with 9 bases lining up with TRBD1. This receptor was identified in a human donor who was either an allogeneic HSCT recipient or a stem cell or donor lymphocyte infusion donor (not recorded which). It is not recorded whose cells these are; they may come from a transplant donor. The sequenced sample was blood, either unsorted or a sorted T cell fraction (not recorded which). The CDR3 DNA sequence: TGTGCCAGCGGCCATTGGGACAGGGAGGAAGACTATGGCTACACCTTC. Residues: CASGHWDREEDYGYTF.